These T cell receptor beta chains were read from a single sample in a study of cytomegalovirus exposure and HLA in healthy donors. Method: immunoSEQ multiplex PCR; TCRdb's copy keeps in-frame clones and lacks some. Of about 200,000 clones listed, 82% are singletons. Specimen: PBMCs. The receptors derive from a woman aged 35 to 49 in good health and CMV-seronegative. Both conserved end residues are part of each CDR3. The D gene is left open where the match is weak. Only part of the rows carry a size: once, few, many, or a class if the clone is expanded.

D,V,size,J,DNA,CDR3
.,TRBV4-1,.,TRBJ1-1,TGCGCCAGCAGCCAAGCAACACAACTTCGAGGCACTGAAGCTTTCTTT,CASSQATQLRGTEAFF
TRBD1,TRBV19,.,TRBJ1-1,TGTGCCAGTGGCCGACAGGGGGCCGGAGTAGCTTTCTTT,CASGRQGAGVAFF
.,TRBV5-4,.,TRBJ2-1,TGTGCCAGCAGCTTGGCTGGGGCTAGCGATTCCTACAATGAGCAGTTCTTC,CASSLAGASDSYNEQFF
.,TRBV29-1,.,TRBJ1-1,TGCAGCGTCGCCACTATGAATACTGAAGCTTTCTTT,CSVATMNTEAFF
.,TRBV6-1,.,TRBJ1-1,TGTGCCAGCAGTGTGGGGGCGTATGACATGAACACTGAAGCTTTCTTT,CASSVGAYDMNTEAFF
.,TRBV5-1,once,TRBJ2-3,TGCGCCAGCAGCCGGCGGTACGGGGGTAGCACAGATACGCAGTATTTT,CASSRRYGGSTDTQYF
.,TRBV29-1,.,TRBJ1-3,TGCAGCGTTGCACAGGGAGTTCGAAACACCATATATTTT,CSVAQGVRNTIYF
.,TRBV6-6,.,TRBJ1-3,TGTGCCAGCAGACTAGACAGGCCCTACTCTGGAAACACCATATATTTT,CASRLDRPYSGNTIYF
TRBD1,TRBV2,.,TRBJ2-7,TGTGCCAGCAGGCCGACAGGGGGCTCCTACGAGCAGTACTTC,CASRPTGGSYEQYF
TRBD2,TRBV4-2,few,TRBJ2-7,TGTGCCAGCAGCCAAGGAGACGGGAGGCTCCTTCTTAGTGCCTCCTACGAGCAGTACTTC,CASSQGDGRLLLSASYEQYF